The 26 T cell receptor beta chains below were found in one sample sequenced in a study of multiple sclerosis patients with progressive multifocal leukoencephalopathy. Only in-frame clones appear in the TCRdb table, and some are missing; sequencing was by immunoSEQ multiplex PCR. The sample holds 25,000 to 35,000 clones, more than 85% seen once. Time point given: time of PML onset. This material consisted of PBMCs, taken from a patient treated with natalizumab. The receptors here all came from a human donor with progressive multifocal leukoencephalopathy.

The rearrangement joins TRBV19 to TRBJ2-3; D might be TRBD2 (5 bases). The V end lost 7 bases, the J end lost 0 bases, and 14 bases lay between the germline ends. The length of the CDR3 is 15 residues. Looked up from germline, CDR1 is LNHDA and CDR2 is SQIVND (reference sequence). CDR3 sequence reads: CASTSGGGSTDTQYF. In nucleotides, the CDR3 is TGTGCCAGTACCTCAGGCGGCGGGAGCACAGATACGCAGTATTTT.

This clone was observed a single time. V is TRBV12-5 and J is TRBJ1-2; D is unresolved. This CDR3 comprises 13 residues. With 4 bases removed from V and 4 bases from J, the gap between germline ends came to 10 bases. In germline, CDR1 is LGHNT, CDR2 FRNRAP. In nucleotides, the CDR3 is TGTGCTAGTGGTTCCCCGCCGGGCTATGGCTACACCTTC. Protein product: CASGSPPGYGYTF.

This chain links TRBV4-2 with TRBJ2-2, with D possibly being TRBD1 or TRBD2 (5 bases each). Trimming removed 4 bases from V and 0 bases from J, with 12 bases in between. Germline CDR1 reads LGHNA; CDR2 reads YNFKEQ. The CDR3 is 16 amino acids. The CDR3 loop reads CASSPAGTANTGELFF. For the CDR3, the DNA is TGTGCCAGCAGCCCAGCAGGGACGGCGAACACCGGGGAGCTGTTTTTT.

The chain recombines TRBV6-1 with TRBJ2-7; tentative D call: TRBD2 (5 bases). V lost 10 bases to trimming and J lost 5 bases, with 24 bases between them. The CDR3 consists of 15 residues. Germline assignment: CDR1 MNHNS and CDR2 SASEGT. The CDR3 DNA follows: TGTGCCACCGCCCCCCTAGTGGGAGAGGCCCACGAGCAGTACTTC. Translating it yields CATAPLVGEAHEQYF.

The rearrangement uses TRBV19 and TRBJ2-1; TRBD2 matches 10 bases. CDR1 and CDR2 (germline): LNHDA, SQIVND (reference sequence). V lost 1 base, J lost 7 bases, and 10 bases stayed unmatched. The CDR3 spans 17 residues. The CDR3 protein is CASSIGSSGRARNEQFF. CDR3 nucleotides: TGTGCCAGTAGTATAGGGTCCAGCGGGAGGGCCAGGAATGAGCAGTTCTTC.

The V and J genes are TRBV30 and TRBJ1-1; no definite D call. The CDR3 contains 12 residues. Germline V gives CDR1 GTSNPN, CDR2 SVGIG (reference sequence). The germline V and J ends were trimmed by 5 bases and 4 bases, with 11 bases remaining between them. CDR3 nucleotide sequence: TGTGCCTGGTTATTGGTCGGCACTGAAGCTTTCTTT. It codes for CAWLLVGTEAFF.

The chain links TRBV5-5 to TRBJ1-4; 10 nucleotides align to TRBD1. Germline V gene sequence: CDR1 SGHKS, CDR2 YYEKEE (reference sequence). V shed 5 bases, J shed 10 bases, and the junction held 2 bases outside the gene matches. The CDR3 loop spans 12 amino acids. CDR3 amino acids: CASRGTGAKLFF. The DNA of the CDR3 is TGTGCCAGCAGGGGGACAGGGGCAAAACTGTTTTTT.

In DNA, the CDR3 is TGTGCCAGCAGCTCACAGAGGGGGACTGCTGAGGGAGAGACCCAGTACTTC. The encoded protein is CASSSQRGTAEGETQYF. This chain connects TRBV7-3 to TRBJ2-5; perhaps D is TRBD1 or TRBD2 (6 bases each). Trimming removed 4 bases from V and 4 bases from J, with 22 bases in between. This CDR3 contains 17 residues. Germline assignment: CDR1 SGHTA and CDR2 FQGTGA. The entire variable domain, with the rest obtained from reference TRBV7-3 and TRBJ2-5, is as follows: GAGVSQTPSNKVTEKGKYVELRCDPISGHTALYWYRQSLGQGPEFLIYFQGTGAADDSGLPNDRFFAVRPEGSVSTLKIQRTERGDSAVYLCASSSQRGTAEGETQYFGPGTRLLVL.

This rearrangement joins TRBV4-3 to TRBJ2-2, with TRBD2 identical over 9 bases. The CDR3 extends over 17 amino acids. CDR1 is LGHNA, CDR2 YSLEER, per germline. The V gene end was trimmed by 4 bases and the J gene end by 4 bases; junction bases not matched to a gene: 10. As DNA, the CDR3 is TGCGCCAGCAGCCCAAATCTAGCGGGAAGGGGCACCGGGGAGCTGTTTTTT. It encodes CASSPNLAGRGTGELFF.

The genes are TRBV5-4 and TRBJ1-1; tentatively, D is TRBD1 (6 bases). From germline, CDR1 is SGHNT and CDR2 YYREEE (reference sequence). Deletions cut 4 bases from V and 5 bases from J, with 15 bases between. The CDR3 is 14 amino acids. In DNA, the CDR3 is TGTGCCAGCAGCCGAGAACAGGGTAGGACTGAAGCTTTCTTT. Translated, it gives CASSREQGRTEAFF.

The J gene is TRBJ1-4, the V gene TRBV19; 8 positions match TRBD1. The CDR3 is 13 amino acids. CDR1 LNHDA and CDR2 SQIVND come from the germline V gene (reference sequence). J was trimmed by 12 bases and V by 3 bases; bases with no gene match: 6. Here the CDR3 reads CASSMGDRMELFF. DNA for the CDR3: TGTGCCAGTAGTATGGGGGACAGGATGGAACTGTTTTTT.

This clone was recorded only once. The chain carries TRBV10-3 and TRBJ2-7, with 7 bases lining up with TRBD2. The V segment lost 5 bases and the J segment 2 bases; nucleotides outside the gene matches: 3. This CDR3 has 13 amino acids. Germline V gene sequence: CDR1 ENHRY, CDR2 SYGVKD. The CDR3 DNA is TGTGCCATCAGTCCCGGGGGGACCTACGAGCAGTACTTC. Translated: CAISPGGTYEQYF.

The chain carries TRBV28 and TRBJ2-7; 7 bases match TRBD1. The CDR3 length is 14 residues. J gave up 3 bases and V 7 bases, and 9 bases lay outside the gene matches. The germline V gene encodes CDR1 MDHEN and CDR2 SYDVKM. The CDR3 DNA follows: TGTGCCAGCATTGGGTCAGGGGGTGTCTACGAGCAGTACTTC. This codes for CASIGSGGVYEQYF.

The CDR3 sequence: CASSRDISYEQYF. In DNA, the CDR3 is TGCGCCAGCAGCAGGGACATCTCCTACGAGCAGTACTTC. The chain couples TRBV5-1 to TRBJ2-7; D perhaps matches TRBD1 (6 bases). The CDR3 is 13 amino acids. The germline V gene encodes CDR1 SGHRS and CDR2 YFSETQ. Trimming removed 4 bases from V and 0 bases from J, with 8 bases in between.

The chain recombines TRBV27 with TRBJ1-4; D not certain. V was pared by 1 base and J by 6 bases, with 12 bases between. The CDR3 has 15 amino acids. Germline CDR1 MNHEY, CDR2 SMNVEV (reference sequence). The CDR3 reads CASSLFSRPHEKLFF. The DNA for the CDR3 is TGTGCCAGCAGTTTATTCAGTCGGCCACATGAAAAACTGTTTTTT.

The rearrangement joins TRBV15 to TRBJ2-7; 10 bases align to TRBD1. The germline CDR1 and CDR2 sequences are LNHNV and YYDKDF (reference sequence). Losses at the gene ends were 3 bases for V and 4 bases for J; bases not matched to a gene: 9. CDR3 length: 16 amino acids. The CDR3 loop reads CATSRAGTGVDYEQYF. CDR3 bases: TGTGCCACCAGCAGGGCTGGGACAGGGGTGGATTACGAGCAGTACTTC.

The chain employs TRBV28 and TRBJ1-6, with TRBD1 identical over 7 bases. Germline CDR1 and CDR2: MDHEN and SYDVKM. The V gene end was trimmed by 5 bases and the J gene end by 13 bases; junction bases not matched to a gene: 11. The CDR3 extends over 14 amino acids. CDR3 sequence: CASSVGTEVHPLHF. CDR3 in DNA: TGTGCCAGCAGTGTCGGGACAGAGGTCCACCCCCTCCACTTT.

The chain employs TRBV13 and TRBJ2-1; TRBD2 might be the D (5 bases). V was clipped by 5 bases and J by 10 bases, with 15 bases between them. The CDR3 has 13 amino acids. Germline V gene sequence: CDR1 PRHDT, CDR2 FYEKMQ (reference sequence). The CDR3 sequence: CASSPGLLGEQFF. In nucleotides, the CDR3 is TGTGCCAGCAGCCCAGGACTGTTAGGCGAGCAGTTCTTC.

The chain links TRBV4-2 to TRBJ1-2; no clear D. Trimming removed 4 bases at V and 2 bases at J, with 8 bases between. Germline V CDR1 and CDR2: LGHNA, YNFKEQ. This CDR3 is built from 13 residues. The chain's CDR3 is CASSPVENYGYTF. Here the CDR3 DNA reads TGTGCCAGCAGCCCTGTTGAGAACTATGGCTACACCTTC.

Details on this clone: As the CDR3 is not closed by the conserved phenylalanine or tryptophan, this likely results from a read error. The V and J genes are TRBV19 and TRBJ1-2; TRBD1 matches 9 bases. The CDR3 extends over 14 amino acids. Trimming removed 5 bases from V and 7 bases from J; junction bases left unmatched: 8. Germline V gene sequence: CDR1 LNHDA, CDR2 SQIVND (reference sequence). DNA of the CDR3: TGTGCCAGTAGTCTCCCGGACAGGGGTCCTGGCTACACCGTC. Translation: CASSLPDRGPGYTV.

The rearrangement uses TRBV7-2 and TRBJ1-1; 7 positions match TRBD1. CDR1 SGHTA and CDR2 FQGNSA come from the germline V gene. The CDR3 loop spans 14 amino acids. V lost 5 bases to trimming and J lost 4 bases; unmatched junction nucleotides: 7. Here the CDR3 reads CASSLTGRGTEAFF. The CDR3 DNA sequence: TGTGCCAGCAGCCTGACAGGGAGAGGCACTGAAGCTTTCTTT.

This rearrangement joins TRBV5-6 to TRBJ2-3; tentatively, D is TRBD1 (5 bases). Trimming cost V 1 base and J 1 base, with 13 bases left between them. CDR1 and CDR2 (germline): SGHDT, YYEEEE. The CDR3 length is 16 residues. The chain's CDR3 is CASSLNSGQGTDTQYF. The CDR3 nucleotides read TGTGCCAGCAGCTTGAATTCAGGGCAGGGCACAGATACGCAGTATTTT.

V and J are TRBV11-2 and TRBJ1-3; tentatively, D is TRBD1 (5 bases). The CDR3 sequence is 16 residues long. The germline V gene encodes CDR1 SGHAT and CDR2 FQNNGV. Trimming shortened V by 7 bases and J by 0 bases, and 16 bases separated the two germline ends. CDR3 in amino acids: CASTIDSASSGNTIYF. DNA of the CDR3: TGTGCCAGCACCATAGACAGCGCCAGCTCTGGAAACACCATATATTTT.

This clone has only one observation. The chain recombines TRBV25-1 with TRBJ2-1; D uncertain. The CDR3 extends over 14 amino acids. V was trimmed by 9 bases and J by 0 bases, leaving 12 bases between them. The germline V gene encodes CDR1 MGHDK and CDR2 SYGVNS. CDR3 nucleotide sequence: TGTGCCAGTATGGGATCCCGCTCCTACAATGAGCAGTTCTTC. Protein sequence: CASMGSRSYNEQFF. Based on the CDR3 plus reference TRBV25-1 and TRBJ2-1, the full variable domain is EADIYQTPRYLVIGTGKKITLECSQTMGHDKMYWYQQDPGMELHLIHYSYGVNSTEKGDLSSESTVSRIRTEHFPLTLESARPSHTSQYLCASMGSRSYNEQFFGPGTRLTVL.

This chain links TRBV7-2 with TRBJ2-3; TRBD1 or TRBD2 may be the D gene (6 bases each). Per germline, CDR1 SGHTA and CDR2 FQGNSA. The CDR3 consists of 15 residues. The ends were cut back, 4 bases at V and 6 bases at J, with 17 bases in the middle. The CDR3 DNA reads as TGTGCCAGCAGCTCCCCAAGAGGAGGGGGGGATACGCAGTATTTT. This sequence encodes CASSSPRGGGDTQYF.

The J gene is TRBJ2-3, the V gene TRBV9, with D perhaps TRBD1 (6 bases). Germline V gives CDR1 SGDLS, CDR2 YYNGEE. Between the trimmed V and J ends, which lost 4 bases and 5 bases, there was a span of 20 bases. The CDR3 extends over 16 amino acids. The CDR3 DNA sequence: TGTGCCAGCAGCCCCGGACGTGGGGGCGCGGGAGATACGCAGTATTTT. Its translation is CASSPGRGGAGDTQYF.